This T cell receptor beta chain was found in a study of identifying expanded T cells in peripheral blood. Study-level points and caveats: Two-week clone count variance significantly increased as total template count grew. Over two and four weeks, about 16.4 and 19 clones changed, versus approximately 1.1 between replicates.

Sequencing was performed with immunoSEQ multiplex PCR; in TCRdb, only in-frame clones are kept and a portion is missing. The sample contains about 110,000 clones, around 90% of which appear only once. Collection occurred without any documented infections or immune events in donors. About this clone: Its specificity is not known.

CDR1 and CDR2 from the germline V gene are SGHVS and FQNEAQ. V dropped 5 bases and J dropped 10; count of bases not matched to a gene: 9. This CDR3 is built from 14 residues. This clonotype was obtained from a person aged 18-70 years in good health. This sequence joins TRBV7-8 and TRBJ2-4; TRBD1 aligns across 9 bases. Sequencing input: blood. CDR3 loop: CASSATGGWGIQYF. CDR3 nucleotides: TGTGCCAGCAGCGCCACAGGGGGCTGGGGGATTCAGTACTTC.